A single sample is the source of the 5 T cell receptor beta chains below, sequenced in a study of spatial heterogeneity in lung cancer. Time point described: sample taken at primary tumor resection. TCRdb re-called the 5' RACE reads with MiXCR, one entry per CDR3 protein. The top ten hold over 35% of the sample, which has over 10,000 distinct CDR3 sequences, approximately 3.8% seen once. The specimen was PBMCs, collected at surgery. These receptors were taken from a male donor with early-stage non-small cell lung cancer.

This clonotype was found many times. The chain has TRBV5-6 and TRBJ1-4; D perhaps matches TRBD1 (5 bases). Between the trimmed V and J ends, which lost 0 bases and 8 bases, there was a span of 11 bases. Germline-derived CDR1 and CDR2 are SGHDT and YYEEEE. This CDR3 contains 14 residues. DNA for the CDR3: TGTGCCAGCAGCTTGGGAAGGGGAGGGGAAAAACTGTTTTTT. This encodes CASSLGRGGEKLFF. Full variable domain (remainder filled in from reference TRBV5-6 and TRBJ1-4): DAGVTQSPTHLIKTRGQQVTLRCSPKSGHDTVSWYQQALGQGPQFIFQYYEEEERQRGNFPDRFSGHQFPNYSSELNVNALLLGDSALYLCASSLGRGGEKLFFGSGTQLSVL.

This clonotype was detected many times. The rearrangement joins TRBV7-7 to TRBJ2-5; D is perhaps TRBD1 (5 bases). The ends were cut back, 6 bases at V and 0 bases at J, with 8 bases in the middle. The germline V gene encodes CDR1 SSHAT and CDR2 FNYEAQ (reference sequence). The CDR3 length is 13 residues. In DNA form, the CDR3 reads TGTGCCAGCAGGGCAGGGTACCAAGAGACCCAGTACTTC. Its translation is CASRAGYQETQYF.

This clonotype was found many times. The rearrangement joins TRBV6-2 or TRBV6-3 to TRBJ2-4; 11 bases map to TRBD2. Germline-derived CDR1 and CDR2 are MNHEY and SVGEGT. The CDR3 is made up of 18 amino acids. The ends lost 2 bases at V and 0 bases at J; junction bases unmatched: 6. The CDR3 DNA reads as TGTGCCAGCAGTTACACAAGACTAGCGGGGCTAGCCAAAAACATTCAGTACTTC. Its translation: CASSYTRLAGLAKNIQYF.

A few counts support this clonotype. A much larger clone sits a single nucleotide away, making a read error possible. The rearrangement links TRBV4-1 to TRBJ1-6; unclear D gene. The CDR3 has 12 residues. Germline CDR1 is MGHRA and CDR2 is YSYEKL. This chain's CDR3 is CASSQNNSPLYF. For the CDR3, the DNA is TGCGCCAGCAGCCAAAATAATTCACCCCTCTACTTT.

A remark on this clonotype: One base away lies a much larger clone, so this may be a sequencing read error. This chain links TRBV7-6 with TRBJ2-5; 12 bases align to TRBD2. The CDR3 consists of 14 residues. Germline-derived CDR1 and CDR2 are SGHVS and FNYEAQ. The CDR3 nucleotides are TGTACCAGCAGCTCTGTACTAGCGGGAGGAGCCCAGTACTTC. As protein: CTSSSVLAGGAQYF.